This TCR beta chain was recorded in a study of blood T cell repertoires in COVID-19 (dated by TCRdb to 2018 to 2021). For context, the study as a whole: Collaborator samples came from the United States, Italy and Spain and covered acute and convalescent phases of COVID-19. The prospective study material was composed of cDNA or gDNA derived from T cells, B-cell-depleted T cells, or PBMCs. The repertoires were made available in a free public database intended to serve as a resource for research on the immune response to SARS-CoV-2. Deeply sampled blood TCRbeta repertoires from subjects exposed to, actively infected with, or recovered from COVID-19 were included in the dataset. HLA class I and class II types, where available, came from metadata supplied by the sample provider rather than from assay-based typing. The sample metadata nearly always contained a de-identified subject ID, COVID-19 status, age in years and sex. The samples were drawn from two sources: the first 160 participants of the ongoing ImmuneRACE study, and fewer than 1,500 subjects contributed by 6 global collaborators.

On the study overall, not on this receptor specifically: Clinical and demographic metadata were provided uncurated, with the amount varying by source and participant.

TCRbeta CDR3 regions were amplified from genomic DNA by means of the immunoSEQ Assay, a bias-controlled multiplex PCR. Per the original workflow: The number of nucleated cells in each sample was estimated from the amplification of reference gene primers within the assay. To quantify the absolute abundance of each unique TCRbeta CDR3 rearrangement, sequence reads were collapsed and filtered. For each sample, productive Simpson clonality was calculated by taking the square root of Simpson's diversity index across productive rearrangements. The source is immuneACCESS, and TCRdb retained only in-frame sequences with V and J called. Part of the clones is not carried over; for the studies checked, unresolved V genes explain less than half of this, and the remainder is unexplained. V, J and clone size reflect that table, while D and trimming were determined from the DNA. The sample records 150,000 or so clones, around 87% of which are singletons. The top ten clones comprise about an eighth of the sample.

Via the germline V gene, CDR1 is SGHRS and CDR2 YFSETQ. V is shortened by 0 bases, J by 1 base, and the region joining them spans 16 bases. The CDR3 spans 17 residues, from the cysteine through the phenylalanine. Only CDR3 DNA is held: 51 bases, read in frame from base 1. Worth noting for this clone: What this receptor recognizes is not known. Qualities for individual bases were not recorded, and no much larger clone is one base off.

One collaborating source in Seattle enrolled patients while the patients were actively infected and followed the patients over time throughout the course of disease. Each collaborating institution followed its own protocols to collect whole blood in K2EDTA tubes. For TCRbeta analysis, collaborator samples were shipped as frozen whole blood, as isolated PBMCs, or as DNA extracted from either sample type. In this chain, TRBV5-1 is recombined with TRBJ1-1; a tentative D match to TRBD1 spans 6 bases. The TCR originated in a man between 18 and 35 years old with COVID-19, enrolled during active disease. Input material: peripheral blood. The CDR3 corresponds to CASSLALTGIKNTEAFF. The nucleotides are TGCGCCAGCAGCTTGGCCTTGACAGGAATCAAGAACACTGAAGCTTTCTTT.